The count of the clone carrying this T cell receptor (beta chain) is one. The antigen is unknown. The germline V and J ends were trimmed by 3 bases and 4 bases, with 16 bases remaining between them. The CDR3 totals 15 residues. Germline CDR1 and CDR2: GTSNPN and SVGIG (reference sequence). The data were obtained in a study of cytomegalovirus exposure and HLA in healthy donors. The study's findings and limits: The study listed about 150 cytomegalovirus-associated TCR beta chains. Confirmation in vitro established that a few CMV-associated chains were specific for CMV antigens.

Clones were sequenced by immunoSEQ multiplex PCR, and TCRdb holds only the in-frame ones, with some missing. The sample lists roughly 56,000 clones, 80% to 90% seen once, with roughly 15% in the top ten. The study drew the donors from its approximately 110-subject validation cohort, separate from the roughly 700-subject first cohort. The genes are TRBV30 and TRBJ1-5, with a possible D match to TRBD1 (6 bases). This TCR came from a woman younger than 30 in good health and CMV-seronegative. Material: PBMCs. CDR3 sequence (DNA): TGTGCCTGGAGCCAACTAGGGGGGGTGAATCAGCCCCAGCATTTT. Translated: CAWSQLGGVNQPQHF.